The next 24 T cell receptor beta chains were all read from a single sample in a study of CD8 T cells in ankylosing spondylitis. These TCRs' antigens remain unknown. Via MiXCR, TCRdb re-called the 5' RACE reads, giving one row per CDR3 protein. The data contain about 540,000 distinct CDR3 sequences, about 12% of them singletons. Study-level results: It appeared that ankylosing spondylitis blood was characterized by a TCR beta motif of fewer than ten highly homologous variants.

Material: blood, either unsorted or a sorted T cell fraction (not recorded which). The receptors shown here come from a male donor with ankylosing spondylitis.

This clonotype was seen only a few times. The rearrangement joins TRBV5-1 to TRBJ2-5, with unresolved D. Trimming removed 4 bases at V and 5 bases at J, with 27 bases between. The CDR3 is made up of 18 amino acids. Germline V gives CDR1 SGHRS, CDR2 YFSETQ. The DNA of the CDR3 is TGCGCCAGCAGCCCCGAGGCAGTGGGGTCCAATTTCCCGGAGACCCAGTACTTC. It codes for CASSPEAVGSNFPETQYF.

This clonotype has just a few counts. The chain combines TRBV3-1 with TRBJ2-7; D is perhaps TRBD2 (6 bases). CDR1 and CDR2 (germline): LGHDT, YNNKEL (reference sequence). CDR3 length: 14 amino acids. Trimming cost V 1 base and J 9 bases, with 16 bases left between them. The CDR3 loop is CASSQAGGSLRQYF. CDR3 sequence (DNA): TGTGCCAGCAGCCAAGCAGGAGGGAGTCTACGGCAGTACTTC.

This clonotype has a handful of counts. J is TRBJ1-4 and V is TRBV5-1; D possibly corresponds to TRBD1 (5 bases). The V gene lost 0 bases and the J gene lost 8 bases, with 20 bases spanning the gap. In germline, CDR1 is SGHRS, CDR2 YFSETQ. The CDR3 consists of 17 residues. The CDR3 reads CASSLALGGVSREKLFF. The CDR3 region has the DNA TGCGCCAGCAGCTTGGCCCTTGGGGGTGTGTCGCGCGAAAAACTGTTTTTT.

This clonotype has just a few counts. The rearrangement uses TRBV20-1 and TRBJ2-1, with a tentative D call TRBD2 (7 bases). The germline gives CDR1 DFQATT, CDR2 SNEGSKA (reference sequence). The CDR3 spans 14 residues. V was trimmed by 3 bases and J by 10 bases, leaving 19 bases between them. The CDR3 reads CSASIPGGRGEQFF. The CDR3 bases are TGCAGTGCTAGCATTCCGGGGGGCAGAGGGGAGCAGTTCTTC.

The chain combines TRBV25-1 with TRBJ1-6; TRBD1 agrees at 9 bases. Trimming removed 2 bases from V and 9 bases from J; junction bases left unmatched: 2. This CDR3 comprises 14 residues. Germline values: CDR1 MGHDK, CDR2 SYGVNS. The CDR3 nucleotides are TGTGCCAGCAGTGAAACAGGGGGCCCTTCACCCCTCCACTTT. This sequence encodes CASSETGGPSPLHF.

This sequence joins TRBV18 and TRBJ2-2; D might be TRBD2 (6 bases). Germline-derived CDR1 and CDR2 are KGHSH and LQKENI. Trimming stripped 0 bases from V and 7 bases from J, with 9 bases between. This CDR3 has 14 amino acids. This CDR3 is CASSPPVRGGELFF. CDR3 bases: TGTGCCAGCTCACCACCGGTGCGGGGCGGGGAGCTGTTTTTT. The variable domain in full, with the rest retrieved from reference TRBV18 and TRBJ2-2, is NAGVMQNPRHLVRRRGQEARLRCSPMKGHSHVYWYRQLPEEGLKFMVYLQKENIIDESGMPKERFSAEFPKEGPSILRIQQVVRGDSAAYFCASSPPVRGGELFFGEGSRLTVL.

The V and J genes are TRBV20-1 and TRBJ2-1, with D possibly matching TRBD2 (6 bases). The CDR3 loop spans 13 amino acids. Germline V gives CDR1 DFQATT, CDR2 SNEGSKA (reference sequence). CDR3 protein: CSELAPNSGEQFF. The CDR3 DNA follows: TGCAGCGAGCTAGCGCCCAACTCGGGAGAGCAGTTCTTC.

The table lists this clonotype with a few counts. The chain couples TRBV7-8 to TRBJ2-3; 12 positions match TRBD2. The V segment lost 2 bases and the J segment 6 bases; nucleotides outside the gene matches: 3. Germline CDR1 is SGHVS and CDR2 is FQNEAQ. This CDR3 has 15 residues. For the CDR3, the DNA is TGTGCCAGCAGCTTAAGGACTAGCGGGATGGATACGCAGTATTTT. Translated: CASSLRTSGMDTQYF.

The chain has TRBV7-2 and TRBJ2-1; D not certain. Trimming removed 5 bases from V and 6 bases from J, with 20 bases in between. The germline V gene encodes CDR1 SGHTA and CDR2 FQGNSA. The CDR3 runs 16 residues. The CDR3: CASSRPGSLGRNEQFF. As DNA, the CDR3 is TGTGCCAGCAGCCGCCCCGGGTCCCTTGGGCGCAATGAGCAGTTCTTC.

Only a few counts were recorded for this clonotype. The chain is built from TRBV12-5 and TRBJ1-1; D perhaps matches TRBD1 (5 bases). V dropped 7 bases and J dropped 1 base, with 13 bases sitting between them. CDR1 and CDR2 from the germline V gene are LGHNT and FRNRAP. This CDR3 is built from 14 residues. DNA of the CDR3: TGTGCTAGTGACCCGACAGTAGAGAACACTGAAGCTTTCTTT. This gives the protein CASDPTVENTEAFF.

This sequence joins TRBV7-9 and TRBJ1-1; D is uncertain. V was cut by 6 bases and J by 5 bases, with 16 bases left in between. CDR3 length: 14 amino acids. Germline CDR1 reads SEHNR; CDR2 reads FQNEAQ (reference sequence). CDR3 sequence: CASRVAEGVTEAFF. The DNA of the CDR3 is TGTGCCAGCAGGGTAGCGGAGGGAGTTACTGAAGCTTTCTTT.

This clonotype has more than one count but fewer than ten. The V gene is TRBV15, the J gene TRBJ1-1; TRBD1 agrees at 7 bases. Germline V CDR1 and CDR2: LNHNV, YYDKDF (reference sequence). The CDR3 spans 15 residues. The V segment lost 1 base and the J segment 4 bases; nucleotides outside the gene matches: 6. In DNA, the CDR3 is TGTGCCACCAGCAGAGTAGGGGGCTTGGGCACTGAAGCTTTCTTT. Residues: CATSRVGGLGTEAFF.

The chain employs TRBV27 and TRBJ2-7, with D possibly matching TRBD2 (5 bases). This CDR3 has 14 amino acids. The germline gives CDR1 MNHEY, CDR2 SMNVEV (reference sequence). Trimming left V 6 bases short and J 0 bases short, with 12 bases between. CDR3 DNA: TGTGCCAGCAGATTCACTAGGTACTCCTACGAGCAGTACGTC. Amino acids: CASRFTRYSYEQYV.

This clonotype was detected a few times. The V call is TRBV20-1, the J call TRBJ1-2; 9 bases align to TRBD1. This CDR3 contains 15 residues. Germline V lookup: CDR1 DFQATT, CDR2 SNEGSKA (reference sequence). V lost 3 bases and J lost 8; bases outside the gene matches: 13. In nucleotides, the CDR3 is TGCAGTGCTAGTCCCACCGTGACAGGGGGATGGGGCTACACCTTC. Its protein product is CSASPTVTGGWGYTF.

The rearrangement joins TRBV6-2 or TRBV6-3 to TRBJ2-1; 13 positions match TRBD2. Losses at the gene ends were 4 bases for V and 7 bases for J; bases not matched to a gene: 7. CDR3 length: 16 amino acids. Germline V gene sequence: CDR1 MNHEY, CDR2 SVGEGT. The CDR3 reads CASSLWTSGSVNEQFF. DNA of the CDR3: TGTGCCAGCAGTTTATGGACTAGCGGGAGTGTTAATGAGCAGTTCTTC.

This clonotype occurred many times. The genes are TRBV12-3 or TRBV12-4 and TRBJ2-3, with 7 bases aligning to TRBD2. The CDR3 contains 15 residues. After removal of 5 bases from V and 0 bases from J, the junction contained 5 bases not matched to a gene. The CDR3 DNA follows: TGTGCCAGCAGTCTTTGGGGGGGTAGCACAGATACGCAGTATTTT. This translates into CASSLWGGSTDTQYF.

This clonotype was detected only a few times. V usage is TRBV7-8 and J usage is TRBJ2-7, with 9 bases identical to TRBD1. The CDR3 has 16 residues. The junction had 10 bases not matched to a gene; V was cut back by 5 bases and J by 2 bases. Germline V gene sequence: CDR1 SGHVS, CDR2 FQNEAQ. CDR3 loop: CASSPNRGRIAYEQYF. CDR3 DNA sequence: TGTGCCAGCAGCCCGAACAGGGGGCGGATCGCCTACGAGCAGTACTTC.

This clonotype was recorded many times. The rearrangement joins TRBV5-1 to TRBJ2-5; D gene ambiguous. V lost 0 bases and J 5 bases, leaving 8 bases between the germline ends. CDR1 is SGHRS, CDR2 YFSETQ, per germline. The CDR3 extends over 13 amino acids. CDR3 region: CASSLASSETQYF. The CDR3 DNA follows: TGCGCCAGCAGCTTGGCCAGTTCGGAGACCCAGTACTTC. Full variable domain (missing parts from reference TRBV5-1 and TRBJ2-5): KAGVTQTPRYLIKTRGQQVTLSCSPISGHRSVSWYQQTPGQGLQFLFEYFSETQRNKGNFPGRFSGRQFSNSRSEMNVSTLELGDSALYLCASSLASSETQYFGPGTRLLVL.

This clonotype was counted many times. V gene TRBV12-3 or TRBV12-4 combines with J gene TRBJ1-1, with a tentative D call TRBD1 (6 bases). CDR3 length: 15 residues. The germline V and J ends were trimmed by 3 bases and 1 base, with 12 bases remaining between them. The CDR3 here is CASSFSGVGNTEAFF. CDR3 DNA: TGTGCCAGCAGTTTCTCAGGGGTCGGGAACACTGAAGCTTTCTTT.

J is TRBJ2-1 and V is TRBV20-1, with 9 nucleotides matching TRBD2. This CDR3 is 14 amino acids long. V was clipped by 6 bases and J by 4 bases; unmatched bases: 7. Germline V gives CDR1 DFQATT, CDR2 SNEGSKA (reference sequence). The CDR3, as DNA: TGCAGTGCCCCAGAAGCGGGAGGATACAATGAGCAGTTCTTC. Its translation: CSAPEAGGYNEQFF.

This clonotype was detected many times. V gene TRBV7-9 combines with J gene TRBJ2-2; D uncertain. From germline, CDR1 is SEHNR and CDR2 FQNEAQ (reference sequence). This CDR3 spans 15 amino acids. V shed 0 bases and J shed 0 bases, with 5 bases lying between them. Here the CDR3 DNA reads TGTGCCAGCAGCTTAGCAGTAGCGAACACCGGGGAGCTGTTTTTT. Its protein product is CASSLAVANTGELFF.

This clonotype was seen ten or more times. J is TRBJ2-4 and V is TRBV5-1, with D perhaps matching TRBD1 or TRBD2 (5 bases each). The CDR3 consists of 15 residues. V was clipped by 0 bases and J by 3 bases, with 10 bases between them. CDR1 and CDR2 from the germline V gene are SGHRS and YFSETQ. The CDR3 nucleotides read TGCGCCAGCAGCTTGGATCCAGGGAGCAAAAACATTCAGTACTTC. Encoded protein: CASSLDPGSKNIQYF.

This clonotype was counted between two and nine times. J is TRBJ1-2 and V is TRBV25-1; no clear D. The CDR3 spans 13 residues. V was cut by 0 bases and J by 2 bases, with 4 bases left in between. The germline V gene has CDR1 MGHDK and CDR2 SYGVNS. Here the CDR3 reads CASSEYRNYGYTF. The CDR3 region has the DNA TGTGCCAGCAGTGAATATAGGAACTATGGCTACACCTTC.

The J gene is TRBJ1-4, the V gene TRBV27; the D is unclear. The CDR3 runs 15 residues. Trimming cost V 7 bases and J 1 base, with 13 bases left between them. Germline loops: CDR1 MNHEY, CDR2 SMNVEV (reference sequence). The CDR3 spells CASKDPGQTNEKLFF. The CDR3, as DNA: TGTGCCAGCAAAGACCCGGGCCAAACTAATGAAAAACTGTTTTTT.